What follows are 28 T cell receptor beta chains derived from one specimen sequenced in a study of shared clonotypes between healthy human individuals. Using immunoSEQ multiplex PCR, the repertoire was profiled, and TCRdb retains in-frame clones only, with some absent. Among about 2 million clones listed, 85% to 95% were seen once. What was sequenced was naive CD4+ T cells sorted from blood. Subset given: CD45RA+ positively selected. The receptors here all came from a man between 18 and 35 years old in good health.

This chain connects TRBV9 to TRBJ2-3, with D uncertain. CDR1 is SGDLS, CDR2 YYNGEE, per germline. V was cut by 0 bases and J by 0 bases, with 11 bases left in between. This CDR3 region has 16 residues. CDR3 residues: CASSVGGKESTDTQYF. In nucleotides, the CDR3 is TGTGCCAGCAGCGTAGGAGGAAAGGAGAGCACAGATACGCAGTATTTT.

The chain's CDR3 is CASSEAHGYEQYF. CDR3 DNA sequence: TGTGCCAGCAGTGAAGCGCACGGCTACGAGCAGTACTTC. This rearrangement joins TRBV6-1 to TRBJ2-7; no clear D gene. V was clipped by 0 bases and J by 3 bases, with 6 bases between them. Germline V gene data show CDR1 as MNHNS and CDR2 as SASEGT. The CDR3 has 13 residues.

The CDR3 coding sequence is TGTGCCTGGAGGGGCTGGACAGGCGGAAACATTCAGTACTTC. Residues: CAWRGWTGGNIQYF. The V and J genes are TRBV30 and TRBJ2-4, with 7 positions matching TRBD1. Trimming at V came to 3 bases and at J to 6 bases, leaving 8 bases not matched to a gene. CDR3 size: 14 residues. Germline V gives CDR1 GTSNPN, CDR2 SVGIG (reference sequence).

Of note for this clone: The same CDR3 can be traced to other DNA sequences in this sample. The chain employs TRBV5-1 and TRBJ2-5; D is uncertain. Germline V gene lookup returns CDR1 SGHRS and CDR2 YFSETQ. The CDR3 has 13 residues. Trimming removed 2 bases from V and 2 bases from J, with 7 bases in between. Here the CDR3 DNA reads TGCGCCAGCAGCTTTTACAATCAAGAGACCCAGTACTTC. It is translated as CASSFYNQETQYF.

V is TRBV5-1 and J is TRBJ1-1, with unresolved D. CDR3 length equals 14 residues. Per the germline V gene, CDR1 is SGHRS and CDR2 is YFSETQ. V gave up 4 bases and J gave up 5 bases, with 15 bases separating them. The CDR3 here is CASSPEPFFTEAFF. The CDR3 DNA reads as TGCGCCAGCAGCCCAGAACCGTTTTTTACTGAAGCTTTCTTT.

The CDR3 region has the DNA TGCGCCAGCAGCCCCCAGGGAGGACTCTACGAGCAGTACTTC. Its translation is CASSPQGGLYEQYF. The V call is TRBV5-1, the J call TRBJ2-7, with D possibly being TRBD2 (6 bases). The germline gives CDR1 SGHRS, CDR2 YFSETQ. This CDR3 is built from 14 residues. V dropped 4 bases and J dropped 3 bases, with 14 bases sitting between them. Full variable domain (remainder filled in from reference TRBV5-1 and TRBJ2-7): KAGVTQTPRYLIKTRGQQVTLSCSPISGHRSVSWYQQTPGQGLQFLFEYFSETQRNKGNFPGRFSGRQFSNSRSEMNVSTLELGDSALYLCASSPQGGLYEQYFGPGTRLTVT.

This clone was recorded only once. The rearrangement uses TRBV6-5 and TRBJ1-2; TRBD1 might be the D (6 bases). The V gene lost 4 bases and the J gene lost 2 bases, with 11 bases spanning the gap. The V gene's germline CDR1 is MNHEY and CDR2 SVGAGI. The CDR3 length is 14 residues. The CDR3 DNA reads TGTGCCAGCAGTTCCTTAGACAGGAACTATGGCTACACCTTC. This translates into CASSSLDRNYGYTF.

The chain has TRBV4-1 and TRBJ2-3; a possible D gene is TRBD2 (6 bases). The CDR3 is 15 residues long. Per germline, CDR1 MGHRA and CDR2 YSYEKL. V was cut by 1 base and J by 6 bases, with 14 bases left in between. The CDR3 protein is CASSQVSSRGDTQYF. The CDR3 DNA reads as TGCGCCAGCAGCCAAGTCTCTAGCCGGGGGGATACGCAGTATTTT.

V gene TRBV13 combines with J gene TRBJ2-7; 12 bases align to TRBD2. The length of the CDR3 is 14 residues. V trimming: 4 bases; J trimming: 12 bases; junction bases outside the gene matches: 10. Germline values: CDR1 PRHDT, CDR2 FYEKMQ (reference sequence). DNA of the CDR3: TGTGCCAGCAGCTCTATTCGGACTAGCGGGACCCCGTACTTC. Amino acids: CASSSIRTSGTPYF.

V usage is TRBV11-2 and J usage is TRBJ2-1; D could derive from TRBD1 or TRBD2 (5 bases each). The CDR3 consists of 14 residues. The germline CDR1 and CDR2 sequences are SGHAT and FQNNGV. V lost 4 bases to trimming and J lost 6 bases, with 13 bases between them. The CDR3 reads CASSWGPIVNEQFF. The CDR3 DNA reads TGTGCCAGCAGCTGGGGACCGATTGTCAATGAGCAGTTCTTC.

The V call is TRBV28, the J call TRBJ1-6, with D hard to call. The CDR3 has 14 residues. In germline, CDR1 is MDHEN, CDR2 SYDVKM. Trimming removed 8 bases from V and 9 bases from J, with 17 bases in between. The CDR3 spells CASRGVGPPSPLHF. CDR3 coding DNA: TGTGCCAGCCGGGGTGTCGGGCCTCCTTCACCCCTCCACTTT. The variable domain in full, completed from reference TRBV28 and TRBJ1-6, reads DVKVTQSSRYLVKRTGEKVFLECVQDMDHENMFWYRQDPGLGLRLIYFSYDVKMKEKGDIPEGYSVSREKKERFSLILESASTNQTSMYLCASRGVGPPSPLHFGNGTRLTVT.

V and J are TRBV19 and TRBJ2-5; TRBD2 agrees at 13 bases. Germline lookup yields CDR1 LNHDA and CDR2 SQIVND (reference sequence). V shed 3 bases, J shed 5 bases, and the junction held 6 bases outside the gene matches. CDR3 size: 16 residues. The CDR3 spells CASSMRTSGSGETQYF. In DNA form, the CDR3 reads TGTGCCAGTAGTATGAGGACTAGCGGGAGTGGCGAGACCCAGTACTTC.

V is TRBV5-4 and J is TRBJ2-5, with 8 bases lining up with TRBD1. CDR1 SGHNT and CDR2 YYREEE come from the germline V gene (reference sequence). Germline trimming cut 0 bases from V and 5 bases from J; bases unmatched to any gene: 9. The CDR3 has 16 amino acids. CDR3 sequence reads: CASSLGQGAVRETQYF. The CDR3 nucleotides are TGTGCCAGCAGCTTGGGGCAGGGGGCAGTGAGGGAGACCCAGTACTTC.

The count of this clone is one. CDR3 in amino acids: CASSLFAGEGDTQYF. CDR3 DNA: TGCGCCAGCAGCCTGTTCGCAGGAGAAGGGGATACGCAGTATTTT. The chain joins TRBV5-1 to TRBJ2-3; D ambiguous. V was pared by 4 bases and J by 6 bases, with 18 bases between. Germline-derived CDR1 and CDR2 are SGHRS and YFSETQ. The CDR3 totals 15 residues.

The CDR3 DNA reads TGTGCCAGCAGTTCATTAGGACAGGGCCAATCCTACGAGCAGTACTTC. Translating it yields CASSSLGQGQSYEQYF. The chain joins TRBV28 to TRBJ2-7, with 8 positions matching TRBD1. The CDR3 has 16 amino acids. CDR1 is MDHEN and CDR2 is SYDVKM in the germline V gene. V gave up 4 bases and J gave up 1 base; unmatched junction bases: 9.

J is TRBJ2-7 and V is TRBV7-8; 10 bases line up with TRBD2. The germline CDR1 and CDR2 sequences are SGHVS and FQNEAQ. The V and J ends lost 1 base and 4 bases, in that order; junction bases with no gene match: 1. The CDR3 is 14 residues long. CDR3 coding DNA: TGTGCCAGCAGCTTAGAAGCGGGAGGGTACGAGCAGTACTTC. It codes for CASSLEAGGYEQYF.

The chain combines TRBV5-1 with TRBJ2-3, with D tentatively TRBD1 (6 bases). V was clipped by 2 bases and J by 2 bases, with 12 bases between them. CDR1 is SGHRS and CDR2 is YFSETQ in the germline V gene. CDR3 length equals 15 residues. This CDR3 is CASSFRGEFTDTQYF. The CDR3 DNA sequence: TGCGCCAGCAGCTTCAGGGGCGAATTCACAGATACGCAGTATTTT.

This clone was counted between two and nine times. The chain combines TRBV27 with TRBJ1-5; D call uncertain. The CDR3 totals 13 residues. CDR1 MNHEY and CDR2 SMNVEV come from the germline V gene (reference sequence). Trimming removed 0 bases at V and 6 bases at J, with 6 bases between. The CDR3 DNA reads TGTGCCAGCAGTTTATCTTTCCGTCAGCCCCAGCATTTT. It codes for CASSLSFRQPQHF.

The chain has TRBV28 and TRBJ2-5; D unclear. The V gene's germline CDR1 is MDHEN and CDR2 SYDVKM. Deletions cut 3 bases from V and 2 bases from J, with 7 bases between. The CDR3 consists of 13 residues. In DNA, the CDR3 is TGTGCCAGCAGTTTTGAAGTACAAGAGACCCAGTACTTC. Protein sequence: CASSFEVQETQYF.

A single count supports this clone. This chain connects TRBV18 to TRBJ1-2; D is possibly TRBD1 (6 bases). V lost 3 bases and J 1 base, leaving 12 bases between the germline ends. Germline assignment: CDR1 KGHSH and CDR2 LQKENI. The CDR3 has 15 amino acids. CDR3 sequence: CASSPETDSNYGYTF. The CDR3 DNA is TGTGCCAGCTCACCCGAGACGGACAGTAACTATGGCTACACCTTC. The full variable domain, completed using reference TRBV18 and TRBJ1-2, is NAGVMQNPRHLVRRRGQEARLRCSPMKGHSHVYWYRQLPEEGLKFMVYLQKENIIDESGMPKERFSAEFPKEGPSILRIQQVVRGDSAAYFCASSPETDSNYGYTFGSGTRLTVV.

Remarks on this clone: The identical CDR3 is also encoded by other nucleotide sequences in the sample. V is TRBV5-1 and J is TRBJ2-7; D is uncertain. Trimming removed 0 bases from V and 6 bases from J, with 10 bases in between. Per germline, CDR1 SGHRS and CDR2 YFSETQ. The CDR3 consists of 13 residues. The CDR3 is CASSLDGAGEQYF. As DNA, the CDR3 is TGCGCCAGCAGCTTGGATGGAGCCGGCGAGCAGTACTTC.

This rearrangement joins TRBV6-1 to TRBJ2-1, with D possibly being TRBD2 (5 bases). The CDR3 is made up of 14 amino acids. V shed 7 bases and J shed 5 bases, with 15 bases lying between them. In germline, CDR1 is MNHNS, CDR2 SASEGT. The CDR3 sequence: CASTFAEVNNEQFF. CDR3 nucleotide sequence: TGTGCCAGCACATTTGCGGAGGTCAACAATGAGCAGTTCTTC.

This clone was detected only once. This chain links TRBV30 with TRBJ1-1; possible D gene TRBD1, 5 bases. The V gene's germline CDR1 is GTSNPN and CDR2 SVGIG (reference sequence). There are 13 residues in the CDR3. Trimming took 8 bases from V and 1 from J, leaving 14 bases between them. CDR3 nucleotides: TGTGCCGTATGCTTGGGGCCGAACACTGAAGCTTTCTTT. It specifies CAVCLGPNTEAFF.

The chain links TRBV2 to TRBJ2-7; 7 bases are a match to TRBD2. The germline V gene encodes CDR1 SNHLY and CDR2 FYNNEI. The CDR3 is 13 residues long. J gave up 1 base and V 7 bases, and 4 bases lay outside the gene matches. CDR3 DNA: TGTGCCAGCAAGGGGAGGGATTCCTACGAGCAGTACTTC. This translates into CASKGRDSYEQYF.

A single count supports this clone. The chain recombines TRBV6-1 with TRBJ1-4, with D possibly TRBD1 on 5 matching bases. Trimming shortened V by 4 bases and J by 7 bases, and 10 bases separated the two germline ends. CDR1 MNHNS and CDR2 SASEGT come from the germline V gene. The CDR3 runs 13 residues. The CDR3 bases are TGTGCCAGCAGTGGAGGGACGTCTGAAAAACTGTTTTTT. Translated: CASSGGTSEKLFF.

This chain joins TRBV11-2 and TRBJ2-7; 9 bases agree with TRBD2. This CDR3 spans 15 amino acids. Germline CDR1 reads SGHAT; CDR2 reads FQNNGV. After removal of 4 bases from V and 3 bases from J, the junction contained 7 bases not matched to a gene. CDR3 protein: CASSSAGGVNYEQYF. The CDR3 bases are TGTGCCAGCAGCTCTGCGGGAGGGGTAAACTACGAGCAGTACTTC.

V gene TRBV9 combines with J gene TRBJ2-7, with D perhaps TRBD1 (7 bases). V dropped 1 base and J dropped 6 bases, with 17 bases sitting between them. The germline gives CDR1 SGDLS, CDR2 YYNGEE. The CDR3 totals 15 residues. In DNA, the CDR3 is TGTGCCAGCAGCGTAACGGGGGACAGTACGGGCGAGCAGTACTTC. This sequence encodes CASSVTGDSTGEQYF.

This clone is a singleton in its sample. This specimen includes other DNA sequences encoding the same CDR3. The chain has TRBV29-1 and TRBJ2-7; the match to TRBD1 covers 9 bases. The V gene end was trimmed by 1 base and the J gene end by 2 bases; junction bases not matched to a gene: 3. Germline V gene sequence: CDR1 SQVTM, CDR2 ANQGSEA. The CDR3 sequence is 14 residues long. For the CDR3, the DNA is TGCAGCGTTGAAGGAGGGACAGGGCCCTACGAGCAGTACTTC. Protein sequence: CSVEGGTGPYEQYF.